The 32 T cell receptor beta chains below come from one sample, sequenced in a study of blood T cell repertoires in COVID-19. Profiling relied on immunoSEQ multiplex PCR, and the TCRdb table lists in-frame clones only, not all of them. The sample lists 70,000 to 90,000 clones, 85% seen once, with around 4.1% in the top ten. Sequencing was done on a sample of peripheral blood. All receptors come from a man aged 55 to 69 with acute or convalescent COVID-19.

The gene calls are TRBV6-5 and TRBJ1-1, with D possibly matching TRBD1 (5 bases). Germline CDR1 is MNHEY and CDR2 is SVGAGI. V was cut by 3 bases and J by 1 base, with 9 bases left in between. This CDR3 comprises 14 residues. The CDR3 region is CASSYGATNTEAFF. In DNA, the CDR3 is TGTGCCAGCAGTTATGGGGCGACGAACACTGAAGCTTTCTTT.

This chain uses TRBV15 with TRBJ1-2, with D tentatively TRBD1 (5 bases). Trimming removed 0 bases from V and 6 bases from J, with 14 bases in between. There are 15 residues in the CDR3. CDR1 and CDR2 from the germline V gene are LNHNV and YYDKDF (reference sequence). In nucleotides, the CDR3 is TGTGCCACCAGCAGAGATCCGGTACAGGTTAATGGCTACACCTTC. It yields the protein CATSRDPVQVNGYTF.

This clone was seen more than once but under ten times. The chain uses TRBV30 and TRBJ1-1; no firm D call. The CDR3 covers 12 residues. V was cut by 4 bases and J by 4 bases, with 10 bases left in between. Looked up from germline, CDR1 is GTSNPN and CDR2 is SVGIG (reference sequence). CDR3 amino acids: CAWKAEGTEAFF. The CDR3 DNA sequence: TGTGCCTGGAAAGCGGAGGGCACTGAAGCTTTCTTT.

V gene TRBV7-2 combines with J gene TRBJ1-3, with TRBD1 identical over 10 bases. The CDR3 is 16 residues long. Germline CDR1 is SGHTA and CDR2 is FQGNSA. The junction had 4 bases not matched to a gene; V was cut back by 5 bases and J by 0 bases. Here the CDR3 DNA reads TGTGCCAGCAGCGTGACAGGGGGCAACTCTGGAAACACCATATATTTT. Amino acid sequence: CASSVTGGNSGNTIYF. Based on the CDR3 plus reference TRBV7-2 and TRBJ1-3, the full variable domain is GAGVSQSPSNKVTEKGKDVELRCDPISGHTALYWYRQSLGQGLEFLIYFQGNSAPDKSGLPSDRFSAERTGGSVSTLTIQRTQQEDSAVYLCASSVTGGNSGNTIYFGEGSWLTVV.

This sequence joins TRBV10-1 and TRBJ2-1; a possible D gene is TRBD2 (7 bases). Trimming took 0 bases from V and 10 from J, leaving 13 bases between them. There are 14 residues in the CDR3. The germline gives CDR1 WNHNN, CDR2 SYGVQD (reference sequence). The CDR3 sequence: CASSESGGAWEQFF. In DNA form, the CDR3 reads TGCGCCAGCAGTGAGTCGGGGGGGGCCTGGGAGCAGTTCTTC.

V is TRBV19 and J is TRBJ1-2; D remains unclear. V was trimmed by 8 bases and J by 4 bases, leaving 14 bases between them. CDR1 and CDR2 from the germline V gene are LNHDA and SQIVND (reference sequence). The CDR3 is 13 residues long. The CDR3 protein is CASSPIILYGYTF. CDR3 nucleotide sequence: TGTGCCAGTTCTCCTATCATCCTCTATGGCTACACCTTC.

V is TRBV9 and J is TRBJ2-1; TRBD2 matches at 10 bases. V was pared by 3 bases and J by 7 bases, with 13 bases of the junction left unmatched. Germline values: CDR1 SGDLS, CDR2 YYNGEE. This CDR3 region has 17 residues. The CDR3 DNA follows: TGTGCCAGCAGCGAGGGCGTAGGGCTAGCGGGAGCGAATGAGCAGTTCTTC. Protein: CASSEGVGLAGANEQFF.

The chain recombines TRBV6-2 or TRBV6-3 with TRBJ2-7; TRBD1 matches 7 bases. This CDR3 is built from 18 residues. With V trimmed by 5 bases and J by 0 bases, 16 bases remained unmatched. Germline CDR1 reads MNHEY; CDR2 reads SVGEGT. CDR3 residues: CASSPMTPTGLSSYEQYF. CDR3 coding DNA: TGTGCCAGCAGTCCCATGACCCCGACAGGGCTTAGCTCCTACGAGCAGTACTTC.

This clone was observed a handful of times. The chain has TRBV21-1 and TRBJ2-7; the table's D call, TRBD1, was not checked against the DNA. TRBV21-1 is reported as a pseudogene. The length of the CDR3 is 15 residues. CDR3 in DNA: TGTGCCAGCAGCAAAAAGGGACAGCTTTCCTACGAGCAGTACTTC. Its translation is CASSKKGQLSYEQYF.

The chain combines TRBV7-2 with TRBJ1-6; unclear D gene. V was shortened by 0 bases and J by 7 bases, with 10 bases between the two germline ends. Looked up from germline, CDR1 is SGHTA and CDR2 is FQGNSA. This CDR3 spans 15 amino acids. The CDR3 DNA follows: TGTGCCAGCAGCTTAGCCGTCAAGCTAAATTCACCCCTCCACTTT. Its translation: CASSLAVKLNSPLHF.

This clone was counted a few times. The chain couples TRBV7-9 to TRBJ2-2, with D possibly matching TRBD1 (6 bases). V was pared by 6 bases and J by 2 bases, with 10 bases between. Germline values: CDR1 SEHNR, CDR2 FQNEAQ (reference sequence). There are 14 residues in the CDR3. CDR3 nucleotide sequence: TGTGCCAGCAGACTGGACAGCAACACCGGGGAGCTGTTTTTT. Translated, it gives CASRLDSNTGELFF.

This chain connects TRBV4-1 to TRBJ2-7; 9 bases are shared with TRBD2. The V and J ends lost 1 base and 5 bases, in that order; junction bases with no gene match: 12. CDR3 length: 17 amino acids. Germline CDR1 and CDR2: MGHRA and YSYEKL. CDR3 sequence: CASSQAAAGGILDEQYF. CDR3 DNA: TGCGCCAGCAGCCAAGCGGCAGCGGGAGGAATTCTCGACGAGCAGTACTTC.

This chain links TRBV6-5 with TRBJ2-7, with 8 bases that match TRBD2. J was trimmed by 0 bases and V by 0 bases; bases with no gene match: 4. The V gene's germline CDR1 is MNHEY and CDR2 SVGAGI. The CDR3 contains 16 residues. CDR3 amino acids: CASSYSGLAGSYEQYF. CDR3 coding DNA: TGTGCCAGCAGTTACTCCGGGCTAGCGGGCTCCTACGAGCAGTACTTC.

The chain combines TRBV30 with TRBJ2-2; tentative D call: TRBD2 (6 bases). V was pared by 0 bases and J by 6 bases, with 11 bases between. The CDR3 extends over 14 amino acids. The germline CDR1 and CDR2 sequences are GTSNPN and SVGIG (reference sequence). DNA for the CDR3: TGTGCCTGGAGTGTAGTACCGGGGGCCGGGGAGCTGTTTTTT. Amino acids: CAWSVVPGAGELFF.

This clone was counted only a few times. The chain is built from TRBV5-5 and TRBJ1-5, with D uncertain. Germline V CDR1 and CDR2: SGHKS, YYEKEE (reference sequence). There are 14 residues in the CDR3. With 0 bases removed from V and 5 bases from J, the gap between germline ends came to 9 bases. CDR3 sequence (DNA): TGTGCCAGCAGCTTGGTAGTAGCAGATCAGCCCCAGCATTTT. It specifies CASSLVVADQPQHF. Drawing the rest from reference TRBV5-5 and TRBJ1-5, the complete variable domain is DAGVTQSPTHLIKTRGQQVTLRCSPISGHKSVSWYQQVLGQGPQFIFQYYEKEERGRGNFPDRFSARQFPNYSSELNVNALLLGDSALYLCASSLVVADQPQHFGDGTRLSIL.

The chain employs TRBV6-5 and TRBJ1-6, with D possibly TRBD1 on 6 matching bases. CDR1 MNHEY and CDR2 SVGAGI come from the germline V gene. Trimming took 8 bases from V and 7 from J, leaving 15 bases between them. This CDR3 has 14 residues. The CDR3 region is CASGVRTENSPLHF. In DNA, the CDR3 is TGTGCCAGCGGAGTTAGGACAGAGAATTCACCCCTCCACTTT.

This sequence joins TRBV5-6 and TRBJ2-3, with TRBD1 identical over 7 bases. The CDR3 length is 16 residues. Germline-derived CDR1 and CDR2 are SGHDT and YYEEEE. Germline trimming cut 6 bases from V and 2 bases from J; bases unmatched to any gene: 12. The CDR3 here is CASKGFDRVLTDTQYF. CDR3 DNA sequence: TGTGCCAGCAAGGGTTTCGACAGGGTCCTCACAGATACGCAGTATTTT. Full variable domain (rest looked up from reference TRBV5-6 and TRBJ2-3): DAGVTQSPTHLIKTRGQQVTLRCSPKSGHDTVSWYQQALGQGPQFIFQYYEEEERQRGNFPDRFSGHQFPNYSSELNVNALLLGDSALYLCASKGFDRVLTDTQYFGPGTRLTVL.

CDR3 bases: TGTGCCAGTAGTGTGGACAGGCAGACCCGGGAGCTGTTTTTT. This encodes CASSVDRQTRELFF. The rearrangement joins TRBV19 to TRBJ2-2, with TRBD1 identical over 7 bases. The J segment lost 9 bases and the V segment lost 5 bases, leaving 9 bases of the junction unmatched. Germline assignment: CDR1 LNHDA and CDR2 SQIVND (reference sequence). The CDR3 extends over 14 amino acids.

The CDR3 DNA sequence: TGTGCCAGCAGCTTGAAGCGGAGGGAAAACATTCAGTACTTC. Translated: CASSLKRRENIQYF. The chain couples TRBV5-4 to TRBJ2-4; the D gene is possibly TRBD2 (6 bases). Germline V gives CDR1 SGHNT, CDR2 YYREEE (reference sequence). Trimming stripped 1 base from V and 5 bases from J, with 10 bases between. The CDR3 runs to 14 residues.

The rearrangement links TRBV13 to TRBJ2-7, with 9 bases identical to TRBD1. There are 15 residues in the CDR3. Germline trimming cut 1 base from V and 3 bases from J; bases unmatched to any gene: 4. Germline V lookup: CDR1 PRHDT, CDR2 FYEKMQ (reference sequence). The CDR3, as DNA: TGTGCCAGCAGCTTAGTAGGACAGGGGTTCTACGAGCAGTACTTC. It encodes CASSLVGQGFYEQYF.

This CDR3 reads CASSPRSGGGPDEQYF. The CDR3, as DNA: TGTGCCAGCAGCCCCCGGAGTGGCGGGGGCCCCGACGAGCAGTACTTC. The chain is built from TRBV11-2 and TRBJ2-7, with D maybe TRBD2 (7 bases). The CDR3 contains 16 residues. Trimming pared 5 bases from V and 5 bases from J, leaving 22 bases between. Germline V gene lookup returns CDR1 SGHAT and CDR2 FQNNGV.

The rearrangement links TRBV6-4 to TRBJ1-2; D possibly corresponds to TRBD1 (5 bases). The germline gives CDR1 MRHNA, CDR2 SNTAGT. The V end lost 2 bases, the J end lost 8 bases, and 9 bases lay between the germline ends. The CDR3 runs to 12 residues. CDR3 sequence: CASSDPQGGYTF. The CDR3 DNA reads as TGTGCCAGCAGTGACCCCCAGGGCGGCTACACCTTC.

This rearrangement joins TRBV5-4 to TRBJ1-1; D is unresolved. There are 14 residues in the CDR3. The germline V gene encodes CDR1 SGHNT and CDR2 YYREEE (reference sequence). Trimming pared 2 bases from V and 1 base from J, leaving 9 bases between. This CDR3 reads CASSFGVGNTEAFF. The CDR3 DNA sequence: TGTGCCAGCAGCTTCGGGGTGGGGAACACTGAAGCTTTCTTT. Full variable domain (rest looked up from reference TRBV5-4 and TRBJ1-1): ETGVTQSPTHLIKTRGQQVTLRCSSQSGHNTVSWYQQALGQGPQFIFQYYREEENGRGNFPPRFSGLQFPNYSSELNVNALELDDSALYLCASSFGVGNTEAFFGQGTRLTVV.

CDR3 sequence: CASSARGLSNEKLFF. CDR3 coding DNA: TGCGCCAGCAGTGCACGCGGGCTTTCTAATGAAAAACTGTTTTTT. The chain carries TRBV5-1 and TRBJ1-4; D remains unclear. The germline V gene has CDR1 SGHRS and CDR2 YFSETQ. Trimming took off 5 bases at V and 3 bases at J, with 14 bases between the two ends. The CDR3 spans 15 residues.

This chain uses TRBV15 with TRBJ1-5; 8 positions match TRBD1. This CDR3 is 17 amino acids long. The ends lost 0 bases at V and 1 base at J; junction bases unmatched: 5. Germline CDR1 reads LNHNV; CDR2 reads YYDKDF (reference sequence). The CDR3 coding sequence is TGTGCCACCAGCAGAGATCTAACAGGGGGAAGCAATCAGCCCCAGCATTTT. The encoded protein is CATSRDLTGGSNQPQHF.

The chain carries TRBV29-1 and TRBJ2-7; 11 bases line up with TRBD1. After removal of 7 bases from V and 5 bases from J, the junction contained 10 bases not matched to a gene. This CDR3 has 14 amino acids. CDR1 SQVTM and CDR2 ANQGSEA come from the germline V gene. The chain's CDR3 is CSANGQGATNEQYF. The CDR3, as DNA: TGCAGCGCAAACGGACAGGGGGCTACCAACGAGCAGTACTTC.

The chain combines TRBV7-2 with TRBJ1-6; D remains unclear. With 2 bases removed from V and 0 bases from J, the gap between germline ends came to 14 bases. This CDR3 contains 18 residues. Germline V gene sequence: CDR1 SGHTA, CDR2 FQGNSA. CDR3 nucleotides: TGTGCCAGCAGCTTAACCGGACGGGAGAGCTCCTATAATTCACCCCTCCACTTT. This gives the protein CASSLTGRESSYNSPLHF.

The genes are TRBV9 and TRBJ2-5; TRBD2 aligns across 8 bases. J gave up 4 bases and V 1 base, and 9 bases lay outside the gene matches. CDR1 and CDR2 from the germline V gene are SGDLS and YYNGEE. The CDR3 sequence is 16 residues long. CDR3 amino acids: CASSVTSGGLGETQYF. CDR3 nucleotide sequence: TGTGCCAGCAGCGTAACGAGCGGGGGACTCGGAGAGACCCAGTACTTC. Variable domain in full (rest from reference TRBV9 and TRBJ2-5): DSGVTQTPKHLITATGQRVTLRCSPRSGDLSVYWYQQSLDQGLQFLIQYYNGEERAKGNILERFSAQQFPDLHSELNLSSLELGDSALYFCASSVTSGGLGETQYFGPGTRLLVL.

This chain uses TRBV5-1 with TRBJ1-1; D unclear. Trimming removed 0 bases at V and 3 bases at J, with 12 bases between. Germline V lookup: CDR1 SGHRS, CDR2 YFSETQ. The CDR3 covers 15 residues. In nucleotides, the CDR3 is TGCGCCAGCAGCTTGGCGGGGAGGAGAGACACTGAAGCTTTCTTT. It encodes CASSLAGRRDTEAFF.

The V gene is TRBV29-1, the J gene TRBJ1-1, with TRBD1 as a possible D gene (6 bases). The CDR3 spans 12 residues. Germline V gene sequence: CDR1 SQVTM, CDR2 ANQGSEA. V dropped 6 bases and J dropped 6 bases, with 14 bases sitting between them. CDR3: CSVTRGEAEAFF. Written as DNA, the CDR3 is TGCAGCGTAACCAGGGGAGAAGCTGAAGCTTTCTTT.

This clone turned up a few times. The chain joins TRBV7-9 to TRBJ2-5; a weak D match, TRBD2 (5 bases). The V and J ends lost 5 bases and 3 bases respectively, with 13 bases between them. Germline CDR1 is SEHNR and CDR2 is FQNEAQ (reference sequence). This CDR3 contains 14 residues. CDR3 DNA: TGTGCCAGCAGCGCCGGACGGGAAGAAGAGACCCAGTACTTC. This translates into CASSAGREEETQYF.

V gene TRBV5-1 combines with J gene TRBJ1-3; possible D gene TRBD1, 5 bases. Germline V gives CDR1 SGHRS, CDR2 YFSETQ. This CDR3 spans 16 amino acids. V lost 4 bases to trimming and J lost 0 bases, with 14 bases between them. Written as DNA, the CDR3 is TGCGCCAGCAGCAACGCCGGGACTTCCTCTGGAAACACCATATATTTT. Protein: CASSNAGTSSGNTIYF. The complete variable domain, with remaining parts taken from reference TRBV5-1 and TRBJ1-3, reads KAGVTQTPRYLIKTRGQQVTLSCSPISGHRSVSWYQQTPGQGLQFLFEYFSETQRNKGNFPGRFSGRQFSNSRSEMNVSTLELGDSALYLCASSNAGTSSGNTIYFGEGSWLTVV.